This T cell receptor beta chain was recovered during a study of T cell responses to AZD1222 COVID-19 vaccine. TCRdb's copy holds only in-frame clones and misses some; the assay was immunoSEQ multiplex PCR. Of around 130,000 clones in the sample, roughly 88% were seen once. This CDR3 region has 14 residues. The germline V gene has CDR1 SGHNT and CDR2 YYREEE (reference sequence). Trimming shortened V by 3 bases and J by 4 bases, and 11 bases separated the two germline ends. General study findings and limits: Clonal diversity may have been underestimated in mostly white British donors.

On this clone: Its antigen is still unknown.

The TCR comes from an adult in good health. The rearrangement joins TRBV5-4 to TRBJ1-3; D is perhaps TRBD1 (6 bases). The sample in question was peripheral blood, obtained on day 0 of AZD1222 vaccination. The DNA of the CDR3 is TGTGCCAGCAGCTCCCGGGACAAAGGAAACACCATATATTTT. Translated, it gives CASSSRDKGNTIYF.